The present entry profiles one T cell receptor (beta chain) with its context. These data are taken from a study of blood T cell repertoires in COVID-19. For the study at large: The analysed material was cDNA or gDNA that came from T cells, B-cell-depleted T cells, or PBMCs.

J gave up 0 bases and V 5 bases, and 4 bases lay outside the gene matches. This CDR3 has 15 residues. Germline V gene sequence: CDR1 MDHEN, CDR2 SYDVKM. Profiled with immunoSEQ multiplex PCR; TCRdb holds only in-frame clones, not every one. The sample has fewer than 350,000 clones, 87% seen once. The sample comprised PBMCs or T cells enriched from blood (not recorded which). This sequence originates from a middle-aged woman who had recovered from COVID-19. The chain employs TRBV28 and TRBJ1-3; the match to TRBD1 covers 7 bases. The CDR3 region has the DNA TGTGCCAGCAGTCACGGGACAGCCTCTGGAAACACCATATATTTT. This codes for CASSHGTASGNTIYF.